The 25 T cell receptor beta chains presented below share a single source sample, sequenced in a study of T-cell reconstitution after alpha-beta-depleted transplantation in children. A TCRbeta library incorporating unique molecular identifiers was prepared. TCRdb recomputed calls from the PCR reads with MiXCR, one row per CDR3 protein. The sample includes 530,000 or so distinct CDR3 sequences, 27% of them seen just once. Specimen: PBMCs, collected before TCRalphabeta/CD19-depleted stem cell transplant. The receptors were gathered from a boy under two years old with Wiskott-Aldrich syndrome, due to receive a stem cell transplant.

The rearrangement uses TRBV5-5 and TRBJ2-1, with 8 bases lining up with TRBD1. Germline V gives CDR1 SGHKS, CDR2 YYEKEE (reference sequence). This CDR3 comprises 13 residues. Trimming cost V 3 bases and J 10 bases; bases outside gene matches: 6. CDR3 protein: CASSSTGGTEQFF. Written as DNA, the CDR3 is TGTGCCAGCAGCTCTACAGGGGGGACGGAGCAGTTCTTC.

This sequence joins TRBV7-8 and TRBJ2-5, with D uncertain. The CDR3 consists of 12 residues. CDR1 SGHVS and CDR2 FQNEAQ come from the germline V gene. V was cut by 1 base and J by 7 bases, with 7 bases left in between. The CDR3 DNA reads as TGTGCCAGCAGCTTAGGAACCGGGACCCAGTACTTC. It translates to CASSLGTGTQYF.

This clonotype was counted only a few times. The chain is built from TRBV20-1 and TRBJ2-3; 14 bases are shared with TRBD2. The CDR3 runs to 17 residues. CDR1 is DFQATT and CDR2 is SNEGSKA in the germline V gene (reference sequence). Unmatched junction bases numbered 8, after V lost 5 bases and J lost 1 base. CDR3 nucleotides: TGCAGTGCTGCGGGACTAGCGGGAGAGTGGGGCACAGATACGCAGTATTTT. This sequence encodes CSAAGLAGEWGTDTQYF.

This clonotype was found a few times. V usage is TRBV20-1 and J usage is TRBJ2-4; no reliable D call. The V gene's germline CDR1 is DFQATT and CDR2 SNEGSKA (reference sequence). The germline V and J ends were trimmed by 0 bases and 0 bases, with 6 bases remaining between them. The CDR3 is made up of 14 amino acids. The CDR3 loop reads CSARDGVAKNIQYF. The CDR3 bases are TGCAGTGCTAGAGATGGGGTAGCCAAAAACATTCAGTACTTC.

The chain combines TRBV5-5 with TRBJ2-2; the D gene is possibly TRBD1 (6 bases). The V end lost 0 bases, the J end lost 1 base, and 13 bases lay between the germline ends. Germline CDR1 reads SGHKS; CDR2 reads YYEKEE (reference sequence). The CDR3 runs to 17 residues. The CDR3 reads CASSLELRGQNTGELFF. CDR3 coding DNA: TGTGCCAGCAGCTTGGAGCTGAGGGGACAGAACACCGGGGAGCTGTTTTTT.

This clonotype appeared a few times. This sequence joins TRBV20-1 and TRBJ2-5, with TRBD2 as a possible D gene (5 bases). The CDR3 runs to 16 residues. From germline, CDR1 is DFQATT and CDR2 SNEGSKA (reference sequence). V lost 0 bases and J 0 bases, leaving 14 bases between the germline ends. The CDR3 bases are TGCAGTGCTAGAGATCTCCGTCCACTAGACCAAGAGACCCAGTACTTC. Translating gives CSARDLRPLDQETQYF.

J is TRBJ2-7 and V is TRBV20-1; 8 nucleotides match TRBD1. The CDR3 is 14 amino acids. Germline assignment: CDR1 DFQATT and CDR2 SNEGSKA (reference sequence). V gave up 4 bases and J gave up 1 base; unmatched junction bases: 6. CDR3 in DNA: TGCAGTGCTATATCAGGGGGCGAATCCTACGAGCAGTACTTC. It translates to CSAISGGESYEQYF.

As DNA, the CDR3 is TGCGCCAGCAGCTTTTGGGGGAACGAGCAGTACTTC. Amino acid sequence: CASSFWGNEQYF. The chain has TRBV5-1 and TRBJ2-7, with D perhaps given as TRBD1 or TRBD2 (5 bases each). The CDR3 runs 12 residues. Germline V gene lookup returns CDR1 SGHRS and CDR2 YFSETQ. Deletions cut 2 bases from V and 5 bases from J, with 8 bases between. The full variable domain, its missing parts supplied by reference TRBV5-1 and TRBJ2-7, is KAGVTQTPRYLIKTRGQQVTLSCSPISGHRSVSWYQQTPGQGLQFLFEYFSETQRNKGNFPGRFSGRQFSNSRSEMNVSTLELGDSALYLCASSFWGNEQYFGPGTRLTVT.

This clonotype was observed a few times. V and J are TRBV6-2 or TRBV6-3 and TRBJ2-7; 9 nucleotides match TRBD2. The CDR3 totals 15 residues. CDR1 MNHEY and CDR2 SVGEGT come from the germline V gene. With 2 bases clipped from V and 3 bases from J, the junction kept 5 bases outside the gene matches. The CDR3: CASSYGTAGGYEQYF. CDR3 coding DNA: TGTGCCAGCAGTTACGGGACAGCGGGAGGCTACGAGCAGTACTTC.

The chain carries TRBV20-1 and TRBJ2-1; 9 positions agree with TRBD2. CDR1 and CDR2 (germline): DFQATT, SNEGSKA (reference sequence). This CDR3 has 14 residues. The V and J ends lost 1 base and 9 bases, in that order; junction bases with no gene match: 7. The DNA for the CDR3 is TGCAGTGCTAGAGGGTTAGCGGGAGTGTCTGAGCAGTTCTTC. This encodes CSARGLAGVSEQFF.

This clonotype was seen more than once but under ten times. V usage is TRBV12-3 or TRBV12-4 and J usage is TRBJ2-2; 7 positions match TRBD1. The CDR3 is 15 residues long. Trimming cost V 7 bases and J 3 bases; bases outside gene matches: 8. The CDR3 is CASIRADRDTGELFF. CDR3 coding DNA: TGTGCCAGCATTCGGGCCGACAGGGACACCGGGGAGCTGTTTTTT.

This clonotype was detected a few times. The chain couples TRBV24-1 to TRBJ2-3; TRBD1 matches at 7 bases. The germline V gene encodes CDR1 KGHDR and CDR2 SFDVKD. The CDR3 loop spans 16 amino acids. V was pared by 2 bases and J by 3 bases, with 7 bases of the junction left unmatched. The CDR3 nucleotides read TGTGCCACCAGTGATTCTGCGACAGGGAGTACAGATACGCAGTATTTT. It specifies CATSDSATGSTDTQYF.

This clonotype showed up just a few times. V is TRBV4-1 and J is TRBJ1-1; possibly TRBD1 for D (5 bases). Trimming removed 1 base at V and 11 bases at J, with 17 bases between. The CDR3 sequence is 14 residues long. Germline V gene data show CDR1 as MGHRA and CDR2 as YSYEKL. In nucleotides, the CDR3 is TGCGCCAGCAGCCAAGTTCCGGGAGCAGGGTGGGCTTTCTTT. It encodes CASSQVPGAGWAFF.

Only a few counts were recorded for this clonotype. The chain recombines TRBV14 with TRBJ2-6; D may match TRBD1 or TRBD2 (5 bases each). This CDR3 is built from 18 residues. Deletions cut 4 bases from V and 0 bases from J, with 16 bases between. In germline, CDR1 is SGHDN, CDR2 FVKESK. CDR3 in DNA: TGTGCCAGCAGCCCCCGGGACGGGCTACGCTCTGGGGCCAACGTCCTGACTTTC. It encodes CASSPRDGLRSGANVLTF.

There are a few counts of this clonotype. The V and J genes are TRBV5-4 and TRBJ2-1; a possible D gene is TRBD1 (6 bases). Deletions cut 4 bases from V and 4 bases from J, with 15 bases between. Germline V gene sequence: CDR1 SGHNT, CDR2 YYREEE (reference sequence). This CDR3 has 15 residues. CDR3 in amino acids: CASSLDRYWYNEQFF. Here the CDR3 DNA reads TGTGCCAGCAGCCTCGACAGGTATTGGTACAATGAGCAGTTCTTC.

The CDR3 coding sequence is TGCGCCAGCAGCTTACGGGGGCTCGGGAGCTCCTACGAGCAGTACTTC. This translates into CASSLRGLGSSYEQYF. The chain uses TRBV5-1 and TRBJ2-7; D may be TRBD1 or TRBD2 (6 bases each). This CDR3 has 16 amino acids. The germline V and J ends were trimmed by 2 bases and 0 bases, with 15 bases remaining between them. The germline V gene encodes CDR1 SGHRS and CDR2 YFSETQ.

The chain has TRBV7-9 and TRBJ2-7; D uncertain. Trimming stripped 2 bases from V and 4 bases from J, with 6 bases between. This CDR3 contains 12 residues. Germline lookup yields CDR1 SEHNR and CDR2 FQNEAQ (reference sequence). The CDR3 DNA reads as TGTGCCAGCAGCTTAATCGATTACGAGCAGTACTTC. Amino acid sequence: CASSLIDYEQYF.

V is TRBV10-2 and J is TRBJ2-4, with TRBD2 matching over 10 bases. V shed 3 bases, J shed 3 bases, and the junction held 5 bases outside the gene matches. Germline V gives CDR1 WSHSY, CDR2 SAAADI. This CDR3 has 16 residues. The CDR3: CASSDLAGVGKNIQYF. In DNA, the CDR3 is TGCGCCAGCAGTGACCTAGCGGGAGTTGGCAAAAACATTCAGTACTTC.

In this sample, this clonotype turned up a few times. The rearrangement links TRBV7-9 to TRBJ1-4; the match to TRBD1 covers 10 bases. Losses at the gene ends were 5 bases for V and 8 bases for J; bases not matched to a gene: 8. Germline loops: CDR1 SEHNR, CDR2 FQNEAQ (reference sequence). This CDR3 contains 15 residues. The CDR3 coding sequence is TGTGCCAGCAGCCGGGCCGGGACAGGGGAAGAAAAACTGTTTTTT. As protein: CASSRAGTGEEKLFF.

The chain employs TRBV5-1 and TRBJ1-1; 7 bases are shared with TRBD1. The V and J ends lost 4 bases and 5 bases, in that order; junction bases with no gene match: 8. Germline assignment: CDR1 SGHRS and CDR2 YFSETQ. This CDR3 has 14 residues. This CDR3 reads CASSAGQIGTEAFF. In nucleotides, the CDR3 is TGCGCCAGCAGCGCGGGACAGATCGGAACTGAAGCTTTCTTT.

This chain joins TRBV2 and TRBJ2-4, with D possibly matching TRBD2 (5 bases). Looked up from germline, CDR1 is SNHLY and CDR2 is FYNNEI. The CDR3 is 16 amino acids. V lost 3 bases and J lost 0, with 12 bases in between. This CDR3 reads CASSDSFAGAKNIQYF. CDR3 in DNA: TGTGCCAGCAGTGACAGTTTTGCGGGAGCCAAAAACATTCAGTACTTC.

This clonotype was found a few times. The chain employs TRBV10-3 and TRBJ2-1; 11 nucleotides match TRBD2. V shed 3 bases, J shed 3 bases, and the junction held 7 bases outside the gene matches. Germline-derived CDR1 and CDR2 are ENHRY and SYGVKD. This CDR3 spans 17 amino acids. The CDR3 loop reads CAISEIPGLADYNEQFF. CDR3 DNA: TGTGCCATCAGTGAAATACCGGGACTAGCGGACTACAATGAGCAGTTCTTC.

In DNA, the CDR3 is TGTGCCAGCAAGGGTCCCTCCTACGAGCAGTACTTC. It specifies CASKGPSYEQYF. This rearrangement joins TRBV7-9 to TRBJ2-7; D remains ambiguous. Germline V lookup: CDR1 SEHNR, CDR2 FQNEAQ (reference sequence). The CDR3 extends over 12 amino acids. V shed 7 bases and J shed 0 bases, with 7 bases lying between them.

The chain uses TRBV7-8 and TRBJ2-1; 7 bases fit TRBD1. Trimming at V came to 6 bases and at J to 3 bases, leaving 14 bases not matched to a gene. Germline V CDR1 and CDR2: SGHVS, FQNEAQ. The CDR3 sequence is 17 residues long. The CDR3 loop is CASSSKRGQAYYNEQFF. CDR3 coding DNA: TGTGCCAGCAGTTCTAAACGAGGACAGGCGTACTACAATGAGCAGTTCTTC.

This clonotype was counted a few times. J is TRBJ1-5 and V is TRBV20-1, with no clear D. There are 14 residues in the CDR3. Germline V CDR1 and CDR2: DFQATT, SNEGSKA (reference sequence). The germline V and J ends were trimmed by 6 bases and 9 bases, with 21 bases remaining between them. In DNA form, the CDR3 reads TGCAGTGCCCACGACCAGGACGGGGTAGGGCCCCAGCATTTT. Its translation: CSAHDQDGVGPQHF.